Below are 10 T cell receptor beta chains sequenced from a single sample in a study of shared clonotypes between healthy human individuals. CD45RO-negative CD8 cells positively selected for CCR7 made up the naive population, which excluded terminally differentiated effector memory CD45RA+ cells. Profiled with immunoSEQ multiplex PCR; TCRdb holds only in-frame clones, not every one. Of 550,000 to 600,000 clones in the sample, 95% to 98% are singletons; the top ten hold less than 0.35%. Sequenced input: naive CD8+ T cells sorted from blood. The receptor source for this set is a man aged 25-40 years in good health.

This rearrangement joins TRBV4-1 to TRBJ2-6; D gene ambiguous. Trimming took 1 base from V and 6 from J, leaving 13 bases between them. The CDR3 contains 16 residues. CDR1 and CDR2 from the germline V gene are MGHRA and YSYEKL. The DNA for the CDR3 is TGCGCCAGCAGCCAAGTTGAATGGGATCCGGCCAACGTCCTGACTTTC. Encoded protein: CASSQVEWDPANVLTF.

Comments on this clone: Other DNA sequences in this specimen translate into the identical CDR3. The chain recombines TRBV15 with TRBJ2-5; D perhaps matches TRBD1 (6 bases). The germline gives CDR1 LNHNV, CDR2 YYDKDF (reference sequence). The CDR3 consists of 15 residues. Trimming left V 0 bases short and J 5 bases short, with 13 bases between. The CDR3 here is CATSRDRGGRETQYF. The CDR3 DNA is TGTGCCACCAGCAGAGACAGGGGCGGACGTGAGACCCAGTACTTC.

In the case of this clone: Other DNA sequences from this sample encode an identical CDR3 as well. The CDR3 protein is CASSLESRNQPQHF. DNA for the CDR3: TGTGCCAGCAGCTTAGAGTCCAGAAATCAGCCCCAGCATTTT. V usage is TRBV7-9 and J usage is TRBJ1-5; D call uncertain. Germline values: CDR1 SEHNR, CDR2 FQNEAQ (reference sequence). The CDR3 extends over 14 amino acids. Trimming stripped 1 base from V and 4 bases from J, with 8 bases between.

The chain carries TRBV27 and TRBJ1-2; 9 positions match TRBD1. This CDR3 region has 16 residues. The germline gives CDR1 MNHEY, CDR2 SMNVEV (reference sequence). V was clipped by 3 bases and J by 4 bases; unmatched bases: 9. This CDR3 is CASSFQQGAILYGYTF. The CDR3 DNA sequence: TGTGCCAGCAGTTTCCAACAGGGGGCGATACTCTATGGCTACACCTTC.

The J gene is TRBJ2-5, the V gene TRBV18, with D uncertain. The germline V gene encodes CDR1 KGHSH and CDR2 LQKENI. V lost 0 bases to trimming and J lost 0 bases, with 11 bases between them. The CDR3 sequence is 16 residues long. CDR3 sequence (DNA): TGTGCCAGCTCACCACCGGACGGAACCTACCAAGAGACCCAGTACTTC. This codes for CASSPPDGTYQETQYF.

The rearrangement joins TRBV7-9 to TRBJ2-5, with D unresolved. CDR1 is SEHNR, CDR2 FQNEAQ, per germline (reference sequence). The CDR3 totals 13 residues. V lost 5 bases, J lost 5 bases, and 12 bases lay in between. The CDR3 spells CASSLGVAETQYF. The CDR3 DNA reads TGTGCCAGCAGCCTCGGAGTCGCCGAGACCCAGTACTTC. Filled out from reference TRBV7-9 and TRBJ2-5, the complete variable domain reads DTGVSQNPRHKITKRGQNVTFRCDPISEHNRLYWYRQTLGQGPEFLTYFQNEAQLEKSRLLSDRFSAERPKGSFSTLEIQRTEQGDSAMYLCASSLGVAETQYFGPGTRLLVL.

This clone came up once. The V call is TRBV4-3, the J call TRBJ2-3; D remains unclear. From germline, CDR1 is LGHNA and CDR2 YSLEER. The CDR3 is made up of 15 amino acids. The V end was cut by 4 bases, the J end by 1 base, with 12 bases between. CDR3 DNA: TGCGCCAGCAGCCTCAGTGCAGGCCGCACAGATACGCAGTATTTT. It specifies CASSLSAGRTDTQYF.

The J gene is TRBJ2-7, the V gene TRBV30, with 7 bases aligning to TRBD1. After removal of 3 bases from V and 5 bases from J, the junction contained 7 bases not matched to a gene. CDR3 length: 13 amino acids. CDR1 is GTSNPN and CDR2 is SVGIG in the germline V gene (reference sequence). CDR3 in amino acids: CAWRLQGTDEQYF. The CDR3 nucleotides are TGTGCCTGGAGGCTACAGGGGACCGACGAGCAGTACTTC.

This chain connects TRBV5-1 to TRBJ1-5; weak D call: TRBD1 (5 bases). CDR3 size: 15 residues. With 0 bases removed from V and 5 bases from J, the gap between germline ends came to 12 bases. Germline V lookup: CDR1 SGHRS, CDR2 YFSETQ. The CDR3 bases are TGCGCCAGCAGCTTGGCGGGGGGAGCGTATCAGCCCCAGCATTTT. Protein product: CASSLAGGAYQPQHF. Filled out from reference TRBV5-1 and TRBJ1-5, the complete variable domain reads KAGVTQTPRYLIKTRGQQVTLSCSPISGHRSVSWYQQTPGQGLQFLFEYFSETQRNKGNFPGRFSGRQFSNSRSEMNVSTLELGDSALYLCASSLAGGAYQPQHFGDGTRLSIL.

The chain has TRBV14 and TRBJ2-5, with 10 bases lining up with TRBD2. The CDR3 extends over 15 amino acids. Germline V CDR1 and CDR2: SGHDN, FVKESK. After removal of 3 bases from V and 4 bases from J, the junction contained 5 bases not matched to a gene. DNA of the CDR3: TGTGCCAGCAGCCAGCTCACTAGCGGGGTAGAGACCCAGTACTTC. Its translation: CASSQLTSGVETQYF.